These 25 T cell receptor beta chains were all obtained from the same sample, sequenced in a study of T cells in Graves' hyperthyroidism and ophthalmopathy. There were TCR beta CDR3 regions amplified from RNA transcripts. In the first-round RT-PCR of the TCR CDR3, the HTBI primer set was used. TCRdb re-called the multiplex PCR reads through MiXCR, storing one row per CDR3 protein. The profile shows under 550,000 distinct CDR3 sequences, roughly an eighth of them singletons. Sequenced material: blood. Receptors were obtained from a woman younger than 35 with Graves' hyperthyroidism.

This clonotype was recorded at least ten times. V usage is TRBV5-1 and J usage is TRBJ2-7; 10 nucleotides align to TRBD2. Germline CDR1 SGHRS, CDR2 YFSETQ. The CDR3 length is 20 residues. The V and J ends lost 0 bases and 0 bases, in that order; junction bases with no gene match: 15. The CDR3 bases are TGCGCCAGCAGCTTGGAGTGGGGAGGACTAGCGGTCCCTTTCTCCTACGAGCAGTACTTC. It yields the protein CASSLEWGGLAVPFSYEQYF.

The V gene is TRBV2, the J gene TRBJ2-3; the match to TRBD2 covers 8 bases. Looked up from germline, CDR1 is SNHLY and CDR2 is FYNNEI. J lost 5 bases, V lost 2 bases, and 3 bases had no gene match. The CDR3 contains 14 residues. The CDR3 sequence is CASSESGSRDTQYF. The CDR3 region has the DNA TGTGCCAGCAGTGAAAGCGGGAGTAGAGATACGCAGTATTTT. Full variable domain (rest looked up from reference TRBV2 and TRBJ2-3): EPEVTQTPSHQVTQMGQEVILRCVPISNHLYFYWYRQILGQKVEFLVSFYNNEISEKSEIFDDQFSVERPDGSNFTLKIRSTKLEDSAMYFCASSESGSRDTQYFGPGTRLTVL.

This clonotype occurred a few times. The chain employs TRBV30 and TRBJ2-7; 8 bases map to TRBD2. Trimming took 2 bases from V and 1 from J; bases not matched to a gene: 7. The germline V gene has CDR1 GTSNPN and CDR2 SVGIG (reference sequence). This CDR3 is 15 amino acids long. The DNA for the CDR3 is TGTGCCTGGAGTACAGAGCGGGAGTGGTCCTACGAGCAGTACTTC. It translates to CAWSTEREWSYEQYF.

By share, this clonotype ranks as medium-sized. The CDR3 protein is CASSQAPVNTEAFF. The CDR3 DNA is TGTGCCAGCAGCCAAGCCCCAGTGAACACTGAAGCTTTCTTT. V and J are TRBV3-1 and TRBJ1-1; D gene uncertain. Trimming cost V 1 base and J 0 bases, with 6 bases left between them. The CDR3 is 14 amino acids. From germline, CDR1 is LGHDT and CDR2 YNNKEL (reference sequence).

This clonotype was picked up a small number of times. This rearrangement joins TRBV14 to TRBJ2-7; 7 bases agree with TRBD2. Germline V gives CDR1 SGHDN, CDR2 FVKESK. J gave up 4 bases and V 7 bases, and 13 bases lay outside the gene matches. The CDR3 contains 15 residues. CDR3 amino acids: CASNRRAGSGYEQYF. As DNA, the CDR3 is TGTGCCAGCAACCGTCGAGCGGGGTCCGGGTACGAGCAGTACTTC.

This clonotype has at least ten counts. This chain links TRBV28 with TRBJ1-5; 9 nucleotides match TRBD1. The CDR3 extends over 15 amino acids. The V gene's germline CDR1 is MDHEN and CDR2 SYDVKM. After removal of 6 bases from V and 6 bases from J, the junction contained 9 bases not matched to a gene. The CDR3: CASSRPDRGRQPQHF. Written as DNA, the CDR3 is TGTGCCAGCAGCCGGCCGGACAGGGGCCGTCAGCCCCAGCATTTT.

This clonotype was observed at least ten times. The chain is built from TRBV6-2 or TRBV6-3 and TRBJ2-3, with 8 bases fitting TRBD1. The CDR3 is 14 amino acids. The junction had 3 bases not matched to a gene; V was cut back by 6 bases and J by 1 base. The germline gives CDR1 MNHEY, CDR2 SVGEGT. The CDR3 nucleotides are TGTGCCAGCAGGGACAGGGTCGGCACAGATACGCAGTATTTT. As protein: CASRDRVGTDTQYF.

This clonotype was counted at least ten times. This rearrangement joins TRBV5-1 to TRBJ2-1, with TRBD1 matching over 8 bases. After removal of 4 bases from V and 7 bases from J, the junction contained 7 bases not matched to a gene. CDR3 length: 14 residues. The germline gives CDR1 SGHRS, CDR2 YFSETQ. The CDR3 coding sequence is TGCGCCAGCAGCCTCCGGACAGGGTGGAATGAGCAGTTCTTC. It codes for CASSLRTGWNEQFF.

Ten or more counts support this clonotype. V gene TRBV28 combines with J gene TRBJ2-5, with 7 bases aligning to TRBD2. The germline V gene encodes CDR1 MDHEN and CDR2 SYDVKM. Trimming took 5 bases from V and 2 from J; bases not matched to a gene: 5. The CDR3 is made up of 14 amino acids. The CDR3 coding sequence is TGTGCCAGCAGTCGCCTAGCGGATCAAGAGACCCAGTACTTC. This sequence encodes CASSRLADQETQYF.

This clonotype was observed at least ten times. The V call is TRBV6-6, the J call TRBJ2-5; tentative D call: TRBD1 (5 bases). V lost 0 bases to trimming and J lost 2 bases, with 10 bases between them. The CDR3 consists of 15 residues. CDR1 and CDR2 (germline): MNHNY, SVGAGI (reference sequence). The CDR3 here is CASSYSQGVQETQYF. The CDR3 nucleotides read TGTGCCAGCAGTTACTCTCAAGGGGTGCAAGAGACCCAGTACTTC.

Ten or more counts support this clonotype. The chain uses TRBV20-1 and TRBJ2-7; maybe TRBD2 (6 bases). The germline V gene has CDR1 DFQATT and CDR2 SNEGSKA (reference sequence). This CDR3 is 14 amino acids long. V was pared by 3 bases and J by 0 bases, with 12 bases between. CDR3 amino acids: CSARYSRDSYEQYF. The CDR3 bases are TGCAGTGCTAGGTATTCGCGGGACTCCTACGAGCAGTACTTC.

This clonotype showed up many times. The rearrangement uses TRBV11-2 and TRBJ2-1; 10 bases are a match to TRBD1. The trim removed 5 bases at V and 11 bases at J, leaving 6 bases unmatched. CDR1 and CDR2 from the germline V gene are SGHAT and FQNNGV. The CDR3 loop spans 13 amino acids. The CDR3 loop is CASSPVDRGQQFF. CDR3 in DNA: TGTGCCAGCAGCCCAGTTGACAGGGGGCAGCAGTTCTTC. The full variable domain, its missing parts supplied by reference TRBV11-2 and TRBJ2-1, is EAGVAQSPRYKIIEKRQSVAFWCNPISGHATLYWYQQILGQGPKLLIQFQNNGVVDDSQLPKDRFSAERLKGVDSTLKIQPAKLEDSAVYLCASSPVDRGQQFFGPGTRLTVL.

This clonotype was seen a handful of times. J is TRBJ1-4 and V is TRBV5-6; no definite D call. This CDR3 is built from 14 residues. With 4 bases removed from V and 6 bases from J, the gap between germline ends came to 13 bases. Germline CDR1 and CDR2: SGHDT and YYEEEE. CDR3 sequence (DNA): TGTGCCAGCAGCCCCGGGTCAAGGCATGAAAAACTGTTTTTT. This gives the protein CASSPGSRHEKLFF.

This clonotype was picked up many times. The gene calls are TRBV27 and TRBJ2-1, with a weak D call TRBD2 (5 bases). Germline V CDR1 and CDR2: MNHEY, SMNVEV (reference sequence). The V and J ends lost 6 bases and 7 bases respectively, with 16 bases between them. CDR3 size: 14 residues. CDR3: CASRGLGVWNEQFF. In nucleotides, the CDR3 is TGTGCCAGCAGAGGGCTCGGGGTTTGGAATGAGCAGTTCTTC.

This clonotype was counted at least ten times. The chain employs TRBV12-3 or TRBV12-4 and TRBJ2-1; the D is unclear. CDR3 length: 11 residues. The germline V and J ends were trimmed by 6 bases and 6 bases, with 6 bases remaining between them. The DNA for the CDR3 is TGTGCCAGCAGCTTACTCAATGAGCAGTTCTTC. Translation: CASSLLNEQFF.

This clonotype has a count of ten or more. J is TRBJ1-3 and V is TRBV20-1, with D possibly matching TRBD1 (5 bases). Germline CDR1 DFQATT, CDR2 SNEGSKA (reference sequence). The CDR3 extends over 16 amino acids. The ends were cut back, 1 base at V and 0 bases at J, with 13 bases in the middle. CDR3 nucleotide sequence: TGCAGTGCTAGAGCCGGGACGGTGAGCTCTGGAAACACCATATATTTT. Its translation is CSARAGTVSSGNTIYF.

This clonotype was recorded at least ten times. V usage is TRBV28 and J usage is TRBJ2-2; the match to TRBD1 covers 9 bases. Germline trimming cut 10 bases from V and 4 bases from J; bases unmatched to any gene: 10. This CDR3 comprises 15 residues. Germline assignment: CDR1 MDHEN and CDR2 SYDVKM. The CDR3 spells CATHNRGLGTGELFF. CDR3 nucleotides: TGTGCCACACATAACAGGGGGCTCGGCACCGGGGAGCTGTTTTTT.

This clonotype was detected a few times. The V call is TRBV20-1, the J call TRBJ1-3; D not resolved. Trimming removed 5 bases from V and 4 bases from J, with 18 bases in between. Per germline, CDR1 DFQATT and CDR2 SNEGSKA (reference sequence). The CDR3 consists of 15 residues. The CDR3 protein is CSASLTVSKGNTIYF. The DNA of the CDR3 is TGCAGTGCTTCTCTTACGGTCTCTAAGGGAAACACCATATATTTT.

This clonotype appeared many times. This sequence joins TRBV7-9 and TRBJ2-1; D gene unclear. The V gene lost 5 bases and the J gene lost 3 bases, with 8 bases spanning the gap. Germline V gives CDR1 SEHNR, CDR2 FQNEAQ (reference sequence). CDR3 length: 13 residues. CDR3 sequence: CASSTPSYNEQFF. The CDR3 DNA is TGTGCCAGCAGCACCCCTAGCTACAATGAGCAGTTCTTC.

There are a few counts of this clonotype. This chain joins TRBV20-1 and TRBJ1-2; D is ambiguous. The V gene's germline CDR1 is DFQATT and CDR2 SNEGSKA (reference sequence). The CDR3 spans 13 residues. Trimming left V 5 bases short and J 6 bases short, with 16 bases between. DNA of the CDR3: TGCAGTGCTTCTGACGGGCCTTGGGATGGCTACACCTTC. Translating it yields CSASDGPWDGYTF.

The table lists this clonotype with many counts. The chain recombines TRBV28 with TRBJ1-2; no definite D call. CDR1 is MDHEN and CDR2 is SYDVKM in the germline V gene. This CDR3 region has 13 residues. With 3 bases removed from V and 4 bases from J, the gap between germline ends came to 9 bases. CDR3 loop: CASSFIGSYGYTF. In DNA form, the CDR3 reads TGTGCCAGCAGTTTTATTGGCAGCTATGGCTACACCTTC.

This clonotype was picked up many times. V usage is TRBV7-9 and J usage is TRBJ2-3; 8 positions agree with TRBD1. The length of the CDR3 is 15 residues. With V trimmed by 5 bases and J by 4 bases, 8 bases remained unmatched. Germline V gives CDR1 SEHNR, CDR2 FQNEAQ (reference sequence). CDR3 DNA sequence: TGTGCCAGCAGCGTCGGACAGGGCCACGCAGATACGCAGTATTTT. Its translation is CASSVGQGHADTQYF.

This clonotype has at least ten counts. The rearrangement uses TRBV18 and TRBJ2-5; D is unclear. From germline, CDR1 is KGHSH and CDR2 LQKENI. CDR3 length: 12 amino acids. The germline V and J ends were trimmed by 0 bases and 5 bases, with 4 bases remaining between them. For the CDR3, the DNA is TGTGCCAGCTCACCACCTTCCGAGACCCAGTACTTC. The encoded protein is CASSPPSETQYF.

Many counts were recorded for this clonotype. The gene calls are TRBV7-3 and TRBJ2-6, with D perhaps TRBD1 (6 bases). Trimming stripped 5 bases from V and 4 bases from J, with 15 bases between. The CDR3 extends over 16 amino acids. Germline CDR1 and CDR2: SGHTA and FQGTGA. CDR3 coding DNA: TGTGCCAGCAGCGCCTCCTCAGGGGTAGGGGCCAACGTCCTGACTTTC. This codes for CASSASSGVGANVLTF.

The chain is built from TRBV7-2 and TRBJ2-3, with TRBD2 identical over 10 bases. Germline CDR1 is SGHTA and CDR2 is FQGNSA. The trim removed 1 base at V and 13 bases at J, leaving 8 bases unmatched. The CDR3 contains 14 residues. As DNA, the CDR3 is TGTACCAGCAGCTTAGGGGGACTAGCGATCGAGAAGTATTTT. It yields the protein CTSSLGGLAIEKYF.